These 21 T cell receptor beta chains were sequenced from one sample in a study of vaccination effects on CD4 cells after COVID-19. The antigens for these receptors are not known. Before sequencing took place, the ViraFEST assay used viral peptide pools to expand antigen-specific CD4+ T cells. With more than 9 days of culture completed, CD4+ T cells were isolated. The cohort was immunized with two doses of either the BNT162b2 or mRNA-1273 vaccine. The method was immunoSEQ multiplex PCR; TCRdb's version includes in-frame clones alone and lacks a portion of them. The table includes about 31,000 clones, roughly 77% detected once. The input for sequencing was CD4+ T cells from PBMCs cultured with HCoV-229E spike peptides, taken after COVID-19 vaccination. The receptors stem from a human donor who received a COVID-19 vaccine.

The CDR3 nucleotides are TGTGCCAGCTTAACCACCGGGACAGCGTTCGGAAACACCATATATTTT. Its translation: CASLTTGTAFGNTIYF. The rearrangement joins TRBV18 to TRBJ1-3, with 7 bases aligning to TRBD1. CDR1 is KGHSH, CDR2 LQKENI, per germline. Trimming took 7 bases from V and 4 from J; bases not matched to a gene: 13. This CDR3 contains 16 residues.

The chain links TRBV5-1 to TRBJ1-1; D call uncertain. CDR3 length equals 15 residues. V was shortened by 0 bases and J by 5 bases, with 14 bases between the two germline ends. Per germline, CDR1 SGHRS and CDR2 YFSETQ. The CDR3 DNA follows: TGCGCCAGCAGCTTGGAGGGCAGGTTTTGGACTGAAGCTTTCTTT. It specifies CASSLEGRFWTEAFF.

The chain links TRBV6-5 to TRBJ1-6; the match to TRBD1 covers 8 bases. The CDR3 consists of 15 residues. The V gene end was trimmed by 0 bases and the J gene end by 8 bases; junction bases not matched to a gene: 3. Germline V gene lookup returns CDR1 MNHEY and CDR2 SVGAGI. The chain's CDR3 is CASSYSGQGYSPLHF. The CDR3 nucleotides read TGTGCCAGCAGTTACTCCGGACAGGGTTATTCACCCCTCCACTTT.

The chain has TRBV27 and TRBJ2-1, with TRBD2 matching over 12 bases. Germline V lookup: CDR1 MNHEY, CDR2 SMNVEV (reference sequence). V was clipped by 8 bases and J by 1 base; unmatched bases: 9. The CDR3 is 17 amino acids. Here the CDR3 reads CASRFSSGGASYNEQFF. CDR3 DNA sequence: TGTGCCAGCCGATTCTCTAGCGGGGGGGCTTCCTACAATGAGCAGTTCTTC.

The sample holds one count of this clone. The rearrangement uses TRBV19 and TRBJ2-5; 9 bases fit TRBD2. V was clipped by 7 bases and J by 4 bases; unmatched bases: 10. From germline, CDR1 is LNHDA and CDR2 SQIVND (reference sequence). The length of the CDR3 is 15 residues. Here the CDR3 reads CASKSLAGRGETQYF. CDR3 coding DNA: TGTGCCAGTAAATCTCTAGCGGGGAGGGGAGAGACCCAGTACTTC.

This clone was observed a handful of times. CDR3 sequence (DNA): TGCGCCAGCCGGGCTAGCACAGATACGCAGTATTTT. Translated: CASRASTDTQYF. The rearrangement uses TRBV10-1 and TRBJ2-3, with D unclear. Trimming cost V 8 bases and J 0 bases, with 6 bases left between them. There are 12 residues in the CDR3. In germline, CDR1 is WNHNN, CDR2 SYGVQD (reference sequence).

This clone came up a few times. This chain connects TRBV11-2 to TRBJ2-2, with D uncertain. The ends were cut back, 5 bases at V and 6 bases at J, with 10 bases in the middle. The CDR3 covers 13 residues. Per germline, CDR1 SGHAT and CDR2 FQNNGV. The CDR3 bases are TGTGCCAGCAGCCCTAGTTACCCCGGGGAGCTGTTTTTT. It codes for CASSPSYPGELFF.

This chain connects TRBV19 to TRBJ1-2; D is perhaps TRBD1 (5 bases). Trimming left V 8 bases short and J 1 base short, with 11 bases between. The CDR3 spans 13 residues. Looked up from germline, CDR1 is LNHDA and CDR2 is SQIVND (reference sequence). CDR3 sequence: CASAVDSNYGYTF. The CDR3 DNA follows: TGTGCCAGTGCCGTAGACAGTAACTATGGCTACACCTTC.

J is TRBJ2-7 and V is TRBV19; 13 bases are a match to TRBD2. The CDR3 length is 19 residues. The germline V gene has CDR1 LNHDA and CDR2 SQIVND (reference sequence). Trimming removed 3 bases from V and 5 bases from J; junction bases left unmatched: 16. This CDR3 is CASSIYTSGRAVPCHEQYF. CDR3 DNA: TGTGCCAGTAGTATTTATACTAGCGGGAGGGCCGTACCTTGCCACGAGCAGTACTTC.

V gene TRBV3-1 (or the pseudogene TRBV3-2) combines with J gene TRBJ2-3; 11 nucleotides agree with TRBD2. The V gene's germline CDR1 is LGHDT and CDR2 YNNKEL (reference sequence). The CDR3 is made up of 15 amino acids. V lost 6 bases to trimming and J lost 4 bases; unmatched junction nucleotides: 6. CDR3 amino acids: CASSRSGGAPDTQYF. CDR3 sequence (DNA): TGTGCCAGCAGTCGTAGCGGGGGGGCCCCAGATACGCAGTATTTT.

In DNA form, the CDR3 reads TGTGCCAGCAGTCATAGGACAGGAGCCTCAACTAATGAAAAACTGTTTTTT. It specifies CASSHRTGASTNEKLFF. The gene calls are TRBV6-6 and TRBJ1-4; TRBD1 agrees at 7 bases. V dropped 5 bases and J dropped 0; count of bases not matched to a gene: 9. The CDR3 consists of 17 residues. Germline-derived CDR1 and CDR2 are MNHNY and SVGAGI (reference sequence).

The V gene is TRBV6-6, the J gene TRBJ2-3; 8 nucleotides agree with TRBD2. The CDR3 covers 15 residues. From germline, CDR1 is MNHNY and CDR2 SVGAGI (reference sequence). The V and J ends lost 2 bases and 6 bases, in that order; junction bases with no gene match: 7. The CDR3: CASSYGTRDADTQYF. DNA of the CDR3: TGTGCCAGCAGTTACGGGACTAGGGACGCGGATACGCAGTATTTT.

The V and J genes are TRBV9 and TRBJ1-2; a weak D match, TRBD1 (5 bases). Trimming took off 3 bases at V and 4 bases at J, with 16 bases between the two ends. The CDR3 loop spans 15 amino acids. Germline CDR1 reads SGDLS; CDR2 reads YYNGEE. The CDR3 is CASSAAPRVSYGYTF. The CDR3 coding sequence is TGTGCCAGCAGCGCTGCACCCAGGGTGAGCTATGGCTACACCTTC.

This clone was detected only once. V gene TRBV6-5 combines with J gene TRBJ2-7; D remains ambiguous. V lost 0 bases and J 0 bases, leaving 12 bases between the germline ends. Germline V gives CDR1 MNHEY, CDR2 SVGAGI. The CDR3 covers 16 residues. The CDR3 loop is CASSYSSAQSSYEQYF. CDR3 in DNA: TGTGCCAGCAGTTACTCGTCTGCTCAGAGCTCCTACGAGCAGTACTTC.

The genes are TRBV5-1 and TRBJ2-7, with TRBD1 matching 8 bases. Germline values: CDR1 SGHRS, CDR2 YFSETQ. Losses at the gene ends were 3 bases for V and 2 bases for J; bases not matched to a gene: 10. CDR3 length equals 16 residues. The chain's CDR3 is CASSSQGVVHPYEQYF. CDR3 nucleotides: TGCGCCAGCAGCTCACAGGGGGTAGTCCACCCCTACGAGCAGTACTTC.

This rearrangement joins TRBV7-9 to TRBJ1-4; D might be TRBD1 (6 bases). V was trimmed by 0 bases and J by 4 bases, leaving 15 bases between them. CDR1 and CDR2 (germline): SEHNR, FQNEAQ (reference sequence). The CDR3 has 17 amino acids. In DNA form, the CDR3 reads TGTGCCAGCAGCTTAGCCGACAGGCGGAAAATTAATGAAAAACTGTTTTTT. Amino acids: CASSLADRRKINEKLFF.

This clone was observed once. CDR3 bases: TGTGCCAGTAGTGCCCTTAGGACGGGACAGGGGCGGACGAACACTGAAGCTTTCTTT. Amino acid sequence: CASSALRTGQGRTNTEAFF. The chain joins TRBV19 to TRBJ1-1; 10 positions agree with TRBD1. Germline values: CDR1 LNHDA, CDR2 SQIVND (reference sequence). This CDR3 has 19 residues. V trimming: 5 bases; J trimming: 1 base; junction bases outside the gene matches: 16.

The V call is TRBV7-9, the J call TRBJ1-2; TRBD1 aligns across 10 bases. The V gene end was trimmed by 4 bases and the J gene end by 1 base; junction bases not matched to a gene: 6. This CDR3 comprises 16 residues. Germline-derived CDR1 and CDR2 are SEHNR and FQNEAQ (reference sequence). The CDR3 is CASSSETGGSNYGYTF. CDR3 in DNA: TGTGCCAGCAGCTCAGAGACAGGGGGCAGTAACTATGGCTACACCTTC.

The chain carries TRBV5-1 and TRBJ2-7; the match to TRBD1 covers 8 bases. The CDR3 extends over 16 amino acids. Germline loops: CDR1 SGHRS, CDR2 YFSETQ. V lost 0 bases to trimming and J lost 4 bases; unmatched junction nucleotides: 9. Written as DNA, the CDR3 is TGCGCCAGCAGCTTGGACAGGGGGTCCCGCTTTTACGAGCAGTACTTC. Translation gives CASSLDRGSRFYEQYF.

The CDR3 protein is CAWSVLAGTDTQYF. CDR3 coding DNA: TGTGCCTGGAGTGTACTAGCGGGGACAGATACGCAGTATTTT. V usage is TRBV30 and J usage is TRBJ2-3, with TRBD2 matching over 10 bases. Germline trimming cut 0 bases from V and 3 bases from J; bases unmatched to any gene: 0. The CDR3 sequence is 14 residues long. Germline CDR1 reads GTSNPN; CDR2 reads SVGIG (reference sequence).

The rearrangement links TRBV6-1 to TRBJ1-1; D may be TRBD1 (5 bases). Looked up from germline, CDR1 is MNHNS and CDR2 is SASEGT. V was pared by 2 bases and J by 2 bases, with 12 bases between. CDR3 length: 15 amino acids. The CDR3 bases are TGTGCCAGCAGTGAATCATGGGGCCTTAACACTGAAGCTTTCTTT. It translates to CASSESWGLNTEAFF.